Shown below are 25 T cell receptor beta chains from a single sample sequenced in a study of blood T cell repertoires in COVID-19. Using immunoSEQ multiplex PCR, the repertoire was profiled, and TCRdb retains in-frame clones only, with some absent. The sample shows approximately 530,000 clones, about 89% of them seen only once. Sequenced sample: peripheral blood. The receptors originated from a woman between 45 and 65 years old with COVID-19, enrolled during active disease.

For the CDR3, the DNA is TGTGCCAGCAGCCCGACAGTCTCTGGAAACACCATATATTTT. It translates to CASSPTVSGNTIYF. This chain connects TRBV7-9 to TRBJ1-3, with D tentatively TRBD1 (5 bases). Germline V CDR1 and CDR2: SEHNR, FQNEAQ (reference sequence). V was clipped by 5 bases and J by 0 bases, with 8 bases between them. The CDR3 has 14 residues.

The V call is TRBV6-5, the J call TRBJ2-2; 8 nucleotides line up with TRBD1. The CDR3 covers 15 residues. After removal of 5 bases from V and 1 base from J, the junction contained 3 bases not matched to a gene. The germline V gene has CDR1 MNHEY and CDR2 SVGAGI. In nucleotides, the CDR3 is TGTGCCAGCAGTCCCGGGACAGGGAACACCGGGGAGCTGTTTTTT. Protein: CASSPGTGNTGELFF.

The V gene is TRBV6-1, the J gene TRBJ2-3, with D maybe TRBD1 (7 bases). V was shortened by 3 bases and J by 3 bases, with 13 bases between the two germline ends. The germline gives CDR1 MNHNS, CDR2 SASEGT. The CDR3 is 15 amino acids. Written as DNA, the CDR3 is TGTGCCAGCAGTGAGACGCCAGGGGGGACAGATACGCAGTATTTT. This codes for CASSETPGGTDTQYF.

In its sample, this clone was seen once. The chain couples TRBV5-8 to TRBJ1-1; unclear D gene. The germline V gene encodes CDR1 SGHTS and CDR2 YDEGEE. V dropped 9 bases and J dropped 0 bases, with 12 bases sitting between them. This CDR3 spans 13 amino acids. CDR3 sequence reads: CAIPSGMNTEAFF. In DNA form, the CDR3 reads TGTGCCATTCCGTCCGGGATGAACACTGAAGCTTTCTTT. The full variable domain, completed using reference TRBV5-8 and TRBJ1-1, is EAGVTQSPTHLIKTRGQQATLRCSPISGHTSVYWYQQALGLGLQFLLWYDEGEERNRGNFPPRFSGRQFPNYSSELNVNALELEDSALYLCAIPSGMNTEAFFGQGTRLTVV.

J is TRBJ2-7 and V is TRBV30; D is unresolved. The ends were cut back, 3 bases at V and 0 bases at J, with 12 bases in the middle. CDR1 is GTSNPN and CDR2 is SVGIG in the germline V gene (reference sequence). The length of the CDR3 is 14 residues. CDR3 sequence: CAWRPSGPSYEQYF. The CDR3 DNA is TGTGCCTGGAGGCCCTCAGGTCCCTCCTACGAGCAGTACTTC.

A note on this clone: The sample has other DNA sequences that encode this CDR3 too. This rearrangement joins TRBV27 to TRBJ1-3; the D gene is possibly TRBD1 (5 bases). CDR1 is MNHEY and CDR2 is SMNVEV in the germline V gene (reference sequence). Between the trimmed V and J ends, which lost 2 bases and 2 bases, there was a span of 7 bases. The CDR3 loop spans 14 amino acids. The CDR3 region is CASSLGAAGNTIYF. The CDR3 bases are TGTGCCAGCAGTTTAGGGGCCGCTGGAAACACCATATATTTT.

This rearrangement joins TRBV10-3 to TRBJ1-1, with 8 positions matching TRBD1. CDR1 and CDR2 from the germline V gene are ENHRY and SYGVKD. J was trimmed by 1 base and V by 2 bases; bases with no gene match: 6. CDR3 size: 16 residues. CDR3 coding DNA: TGTGCCATCAGTGAGGGACAGGGAAGTTCGAACACTGAAGCTTTCTTT. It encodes CAISEGQGSSNTEAFF.

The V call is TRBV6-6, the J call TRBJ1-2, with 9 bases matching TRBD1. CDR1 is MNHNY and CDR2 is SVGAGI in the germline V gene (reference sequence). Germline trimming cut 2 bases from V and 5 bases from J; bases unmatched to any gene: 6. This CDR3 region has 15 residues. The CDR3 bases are TGTGCCAGCAGTTACCGGGGACAGGGCCTGTATGGCTACACCTTC. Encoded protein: CASSYRGQGLYGYTF.

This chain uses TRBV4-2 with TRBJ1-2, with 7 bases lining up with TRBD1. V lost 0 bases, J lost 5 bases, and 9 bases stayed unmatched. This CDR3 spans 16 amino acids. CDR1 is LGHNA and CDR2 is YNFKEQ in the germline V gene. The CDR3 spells CASSQDLSGQLYGYTF. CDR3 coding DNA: TGTGCCAGCAGCCAAGATCTATCGGGACAGCTATATGGCTACACCTTC.

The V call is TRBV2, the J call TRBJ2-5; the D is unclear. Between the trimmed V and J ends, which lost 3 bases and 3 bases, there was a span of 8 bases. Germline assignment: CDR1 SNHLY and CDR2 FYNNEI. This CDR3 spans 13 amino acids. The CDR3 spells CASSDGREETQYF. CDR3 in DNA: TGTGCCAGCAGTGATGGGCGAGAAGAGACCCAGTACTTC.

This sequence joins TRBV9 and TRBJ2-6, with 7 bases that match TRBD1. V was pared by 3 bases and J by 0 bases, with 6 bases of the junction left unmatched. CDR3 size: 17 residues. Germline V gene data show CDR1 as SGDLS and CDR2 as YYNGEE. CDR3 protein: CASSETGANSGANVLTF. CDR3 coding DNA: TGTGCCAGCAGCGAAACAGGGGCGAACTCTGGGGCCAACGTCCTGACTTTC.

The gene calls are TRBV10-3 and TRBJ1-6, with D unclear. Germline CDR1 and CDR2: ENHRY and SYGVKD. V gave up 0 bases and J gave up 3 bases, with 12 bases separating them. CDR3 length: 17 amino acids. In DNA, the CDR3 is TGTGCCATCAGTGAGTCGTCTCCCGCGGGCTATAATTCACCCCTCCACTTT. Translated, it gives CAISESSPAGYNSPLHF.

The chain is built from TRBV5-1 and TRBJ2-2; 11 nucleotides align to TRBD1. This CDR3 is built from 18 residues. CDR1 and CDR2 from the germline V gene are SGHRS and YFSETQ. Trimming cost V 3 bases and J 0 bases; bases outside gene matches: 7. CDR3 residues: CASSWSRDRGANTGELFF. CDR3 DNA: TGCGCCAGCAGCTGGAGCCGGGACAGGGGGGCGAACACCGGGGAGCTGTTTTTT.

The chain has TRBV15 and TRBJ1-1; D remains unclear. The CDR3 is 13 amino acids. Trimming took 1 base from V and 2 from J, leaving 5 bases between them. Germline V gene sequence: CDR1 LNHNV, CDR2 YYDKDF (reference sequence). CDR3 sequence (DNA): TGTGCCACCAGCAGAGCTTTAAACACTGAAGCTTTCTTT. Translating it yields CATSRALNTEAFF.

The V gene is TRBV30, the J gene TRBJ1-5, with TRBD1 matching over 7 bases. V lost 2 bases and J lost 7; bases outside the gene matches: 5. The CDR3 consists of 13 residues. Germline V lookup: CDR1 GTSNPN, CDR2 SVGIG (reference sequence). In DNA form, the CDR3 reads TGTGCCTGGAGTAAGGGGGCCGGGCAGCCCCAGCATTTT. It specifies CAWSKGAGQPQHF.

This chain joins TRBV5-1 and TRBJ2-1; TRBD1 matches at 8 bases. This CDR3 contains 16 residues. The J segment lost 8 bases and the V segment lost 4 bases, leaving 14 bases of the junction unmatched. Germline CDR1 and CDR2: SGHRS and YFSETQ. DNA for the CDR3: TGCGCCAGCAGCCCCGGAGGCGCAGGGGGCGGCGATGAGCAGTTCTTC. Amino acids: CASSPGGAGGGDEQFF.

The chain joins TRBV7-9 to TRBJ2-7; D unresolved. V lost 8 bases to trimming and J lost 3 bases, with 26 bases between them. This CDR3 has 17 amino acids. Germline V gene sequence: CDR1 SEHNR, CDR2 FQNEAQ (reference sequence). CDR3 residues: CASVPGSATKLSYEQYF. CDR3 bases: TGTGCCAGCGTCCCCGGGTCGGCAACCAAACTAAGCTACGAGCAGTACTTC.

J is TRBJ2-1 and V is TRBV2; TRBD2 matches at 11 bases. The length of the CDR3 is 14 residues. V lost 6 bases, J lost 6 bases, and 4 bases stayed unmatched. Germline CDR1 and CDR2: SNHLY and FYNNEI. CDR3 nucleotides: TGTGCCAGCAGGGCGCTAGCGGGGGGCAATGAGCAGTTCTTC. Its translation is CASRALAGGNEQFF.

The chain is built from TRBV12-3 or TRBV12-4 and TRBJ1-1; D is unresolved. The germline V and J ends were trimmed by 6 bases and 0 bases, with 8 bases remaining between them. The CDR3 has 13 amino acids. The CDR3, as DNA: TGTGCCAGCAGCTCGCAGTTGAACACTGAAGCTTTCTTT. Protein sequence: CASSSQLNTEAFF.

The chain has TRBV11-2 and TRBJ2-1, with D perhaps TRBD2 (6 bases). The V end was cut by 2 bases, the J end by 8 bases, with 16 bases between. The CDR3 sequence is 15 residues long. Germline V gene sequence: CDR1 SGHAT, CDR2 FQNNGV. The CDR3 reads CASSLSNFGGDEQFF. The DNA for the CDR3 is TGTGCCAGCAGCTTATCGAACTTCGGGGGTGATGAGCAGTTCTTC.

The CDR3 sequence: CASSDGTPGGTQYF. Written as DNA, the CDR3 is TGTGCCAGCAGCGACGGGACTCCGGGGGGTACGCAGTATTTT. V and J are TRBV7-3 and TRBJ2-3; 7 bases fit TRBD2. CDR3 size: 14 residues. The V gene's germline CDR1 is SGHTA and CDR2 FQGTGA. The V segment lost 5 bases and the J segment 8 bases; nucleotides outside the gene matches: 10.

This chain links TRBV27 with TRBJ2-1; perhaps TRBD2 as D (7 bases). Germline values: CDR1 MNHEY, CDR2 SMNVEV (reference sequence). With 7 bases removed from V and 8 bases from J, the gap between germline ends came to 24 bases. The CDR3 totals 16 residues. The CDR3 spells CASTLERGGNKDEQFF. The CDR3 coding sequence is TGTGCCAGCACCCTCGAGCGCGGGGGCAACAAGGATGAGCAGTTCTTC.

CDR3 nucleotide sequence: TGTGCCAGCAGTTGGACAAGCGCCACAGATACGCAGTATTTT. Protein product: CASSWTSATDTQYF. The chain recombines TRBV6-5 with TRBJ2-3; D might be TRBD1 (5 bases). This CDR3 is 14 amino acids long. With 4 bases removed from V and 2 bases from J, the gap between germline ends came to 10 bases. Germline assignment: CDR1 MNHEY and CDR2 SVGAGI.

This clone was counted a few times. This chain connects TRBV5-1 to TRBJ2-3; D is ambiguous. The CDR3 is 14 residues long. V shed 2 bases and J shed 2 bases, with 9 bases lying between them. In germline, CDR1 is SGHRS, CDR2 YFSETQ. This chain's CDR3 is CASSFADYTDTQYF. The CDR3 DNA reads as TGCGCCAGCAGCTTTGCGGATTACACAGATACGCAGTATTTT. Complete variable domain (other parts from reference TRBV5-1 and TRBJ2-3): KAGVTQTPRYLIKTRGQQVTLSCSPISGHRSVSWYQQTPGQGLQFLFEYFSETQRNKGNFPGRFSGRQFSNSRSEMNVSTLELGDSALYLCASSFADYTDTQYFGPGTRLTVL.

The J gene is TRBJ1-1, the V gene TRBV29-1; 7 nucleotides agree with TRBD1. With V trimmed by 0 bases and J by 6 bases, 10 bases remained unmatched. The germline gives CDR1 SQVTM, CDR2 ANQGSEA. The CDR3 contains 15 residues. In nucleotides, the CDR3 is TGCAGCGTTGAAGATGATGAGGGGGCTGGCGCTGAAGCTTTCTTT. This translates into CSVEDDEGAGAEAFF.